This T cell receptor (beta chain) was sequenced during a study of beta chain features in type 1 diabetes. Only one heparinised blood draw was taken per donor, and its volume averaged about 116 mL. Researchers reported sorting CD4+ naive, central memory, regulatory and stem cell-like memory cells via CD45RO/CCR7/CD25/CD127/CD95/CD27. The sample holds a few counts of this clone. Its antigen is undetermined. The V and J ends lost 5 bases and 8 bases, in that order; junction bases with no gene match: 7. Germline CDR1 and CDR2: KGHSH and LQKENI. There are 14 residues in the CDR3. Study-level points and caveats: Since sequencing was performed on cDNA, cells with high TCR expression could be over-represented.

Isolated RNA was reverse transcribed in full, so expressed TCRB transcripts were sequenced. The repertoire was sequenced with immunoSEQ multiplex PCR; TCRdb's copy has only in-frame clones and lacks some. The table records just over 450,000 clones, over 25% of them present only once. This rearrangement joins TRBV18 to TRBJ2-1, with 9 bases identical to TRBD1. The clonotype was recovered from a young man in good health. The sample comprised naive CD4+ T cells from blood. In nucleotides, the CDR3 is TGTGCCAGCTCATCAAGGACAGGGGTGGATGAGCAGTTCTTC. Translation gives CASSSRTGVDEQFF. The full variable domain, in which reference TRBV18 and TRBJ2-1 provide the parts outside the CDR3, is NAGVMQNPRHLVRRRGQEARLRCSPMKGHSHVYWYRQLPEEGLKFMVYLQKENIIDESGMPKERFSAEFPKEGPSILRIQQVVRGDSAAYFCASSSRTGVDEQFFGPGTRLTVL.